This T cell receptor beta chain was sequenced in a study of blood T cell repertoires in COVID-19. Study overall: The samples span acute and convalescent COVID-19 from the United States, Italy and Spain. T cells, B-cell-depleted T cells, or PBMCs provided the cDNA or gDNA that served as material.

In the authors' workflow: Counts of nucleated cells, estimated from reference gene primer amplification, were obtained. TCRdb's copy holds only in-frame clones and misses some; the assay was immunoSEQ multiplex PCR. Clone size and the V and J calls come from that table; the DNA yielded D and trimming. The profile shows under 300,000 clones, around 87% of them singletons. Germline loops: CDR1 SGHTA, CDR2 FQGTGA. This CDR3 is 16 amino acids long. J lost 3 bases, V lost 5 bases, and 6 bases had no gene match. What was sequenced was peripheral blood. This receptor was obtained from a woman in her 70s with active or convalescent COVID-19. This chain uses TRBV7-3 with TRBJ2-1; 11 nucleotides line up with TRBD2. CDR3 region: CASSEPGTSGYNEQFF. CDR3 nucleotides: TGTGCCAGCAGCGAACCCGGGACTAGCGGCTACAATGAGCAGTTCTTC.